The T cell receptor delta chain described here comes from a study of gamma-delta T cells after stem cell transplantation. TCRdb fed the RT-PCR reads into CATT to redo clone calling. In the table there are around 16,000 delta-chain clones, 9.4% of which are singletons. Germline V CDR1 and CDR2: GEAIGNYY, EKD. The CDR3 length is 20 residues. The ends lost 3 bases at V and 4 bases at J; junction bases unmatched: 22. This clone was observed a few times. The receptor's source is a human donor. It is not recorded whose cells these are; they may come from a transplant donor. Sample: gamma-delta T cells. The chain recombines TRDV2 with TRDJ1; 10 bases line up with TRDD3. DNA of the CDR3: TGTGCCTGTGACGCCGGTTACAAACTCGTGGGGGATACAACGGGCGATAAACTCATCTTT. Encoded protein: CACDAGYKLVGDTTGDKLIF.